This TCR beta chain was found in a study of blood T cell repertoires in COVID-19. The overall study: Specimens from acute and convalescent COVID-19 originated in the United States, Italy and Spain.

Per germline, CDR1 MNHNY and CDR2 SVGAGI (reference sequence). The germline V and J ends were trimmed by 4 bases and 5 bases, with 11 bases remaining between them. This CDR3 comprises 13 residues. This clone was counted a single time. Some clones are missing from TCRdb's copy, which holds only in-frame ones; the method was immunoSEQ multiplex PCR. The sample lists about 130,000 clones; less than 90% were seen once. The gene calls are TRBV6-6 and TRBJ2-5, with D possibly being TRBD2 (5 bases). The clonotype was recovered from a woman older than 75 with acute or convalescent COVID-19. The sequenced sample consisted of peripheral blood. CDR3 DNA: TGTGCCAGCAGTTCCCACGGGGAGGAGACCCAGTACTTC. Its protein is CASSSHGEETQYF.